This TCR beta chain was identified during a study of OX40 agonist ivuxolimab in advanced cancers. About the study: Of the participants, over 30% had some prior anti-PD-1, anti-PD-L1 or anti-CTLA-4 therapy, which was allowed.

This table comes from immunoSEQ multiplex PCR, and its TCRdb copy is limited to in-frame clones, with some not included. The data hold 34,000 or so clones, with roughly 76% observed a single time. Study-level points and caveats: Specificity for antigen went undetermined in the expanded peripheral T cells. At 0.1 to 3.0 mg/kg, clonal expansion of CD4+ and CD8+ blood T cells had occurred by week 6.

The CDR3 contains 12 residues. The V end lost 0 bases, the J end lost 10 bases, and 9 bases lay between the germline ends. The germline V gene has CDR1 SGHAT and CDR2 FQNNGV. Notes on this clone: Its antigen is unidentified.

Specimen: CD4+ or CD8+ T cells sorted from blood, collected in a trial of the OX40 agonist ivuxolimab. The chain employs TRBV11-2 and TRBJ1-1, with a possible D match to TRBD1 (5 bases). This clonotype originated in an adult with an advanced solid tumor such as melanoma, head and neck, liver or kidney cancer. The CDR3 region has the DNA TGTGCCAGCAGCTTAGATCTCGACAGAGCTTTCTTT. This gives the protein CASSLDLDRAFF.